What follows is one TCR beta chain and its context. This clone has only a few counts. The antigen it recognizes is unknown. No per-base quality is available; no much larger clone lies one base away. Genomic DNA was extracted with the Qiagen DNeasy kit from unsorted PBMCs and from negatively selected CD4+ and CD8+ fractions. TCR beta CDR3 regions were subjected to amplification by immunoSEQ multiplex PCR with primers that anneal to V and J segments. A synthetic immune receptor repertoire was used to minimize amplification bias, and any residual bias was removed computationally once sequencing was done. The authors processed their data as follows. Custom Python scripts were used to quantify repertoire diversity as the Shannon entropy index. The unsorted, CD4+ and CD8+ repertoires were each analyzed separately, with the exception of combined analyses, where CD4+ and CD8+ sequences were merged in silico. Clonal expansion was defined as at least a 2-fold frequency increase after treatment relative to C1D1, with a pseudocount of 0.5 for undetected baseline clones. Clones with 0 or 1 copy at C1D1 were defined as singleton clones, while clones with 2 or more copies were defined as non-singleton clones. By matching protein sequences in sorted samples from the same patient, clones expanded in unsorted samples were annotated as CD4+, CD8+ or unknown. Wilcoxon tests on paired samples were used to test changes in diversity from C1D1 to C4D1. As stored in TCRdb, this immuneACCESS dataset retains in-frame rearrangements with V and J assigned. A fraction of the clones does not appear; measured against another copy, unresolved V genes explain less than half of the discrepancy, and the remainder lacks a known reason. That table is the source of V, J and clone size, and D and trimming were worked out from the DNA. This sample lists some 93,000 clones; about 88% were detected once. The ten largest clonotypes hold about 11% of the sample.

This specimen comes from a study of PD-1 blockade in classical Hodgkin lymphoma (dated by TCRdb to 2019 to 2021). About the study as a whole: Nivolumab dosing was 3 mg/kg intravenously every 2 weeks, continuing until either disease progression or unacceptable toxicity. To define a peripheral blood immune signature of response to PD-1 blockade in classical Hodgkin lymphoma, the study combined TCR beta sequencing with CyTOF.

V is reduced by 8 bases and J by 1 base, leaving a spacing of 18 bases between them. From the cysteine through the phenylalanine, the CDR3 covers 15 amino acids. Here the CDR3 DNA is all that survives: 45 bases in frame from base 1. The germline V gene (reference sequence) gives CDR1 as PRHDT and CDR2 as FYEKMQ. According to the study, the label for this sample's time point signals: cycle 2 day 1 (C2D1) of nivolumab. All trial patients had relapsed after autologous stem cell transplantation, with cohorts A, B and C differing in prior brentuximab vedotin exposure. The trial cohort included fewer than 60 patients with relapsed/refractory classical Hodgkin lymphoma, and each patient had a best overall response of complete response, partial response or progressive disease. In the multi-cohort phase II CheckMate 205 trial, trial patients received single-agent nivolumab. An independent review committee assessed best overall response by applying the 2007 International Working Group response criteria. Trial PBMCs were collected immediately before nivolumab initiation (C1D1) and during therapy at cycle 2 day 1 and cycle 4 day 1. Peripheral blood was collected in 8 mL Vacutainer Cell Preparation Tubes, from which PBMCs were isolated by centrifugation and then cryopreserved.

What the study reported, not specific to this receptor: The study was limited to a single clinical trial cohort, and causes of repertoire differences, possibly disease activity or prior therapy, remained undefined. A significant rise by C4D1 was seen in CD4+ but not CD8+ TCR diversity (p=0.0027 vs p=0.16), with the rise being most apparent in complete responders (p=0.02). Baseline TCR diversity was reported to be lower in newly diagnosed patients than in healthy donors and to be lower still in relapsed/refractory patients. Among trial patients, those achieving complete response had baseline diversity similar to that of newly diagnosed patients, while diversity was significantly lower in partial responders and progressors. Lower diversity was seen in patients whose nivolumab began less than 1 year after ASCT, and these patients were left out of later analyses so that immune reconstitution would not confound the results.

This sequence was found in a human donor with classical Hodgkin lymphoma. The source material was peripheral blood mononuclear cells (PBMCs), sampled before the second cycle of nivolumab. The sequence is built from TRBV13 and TRBJ2-7; no D gene call is confident. The DNA sequence reads TGTGCCAGCCTTTATATTTCGACGCCTTCCTACGAGCAGTACTTC. Translated, it gives CASLYISTPSYEQYF.